The next 4 T cell receptor beta chains were all read from a single sample in a study of shared clonotypes between healthy human individuals. Clones were read by immunoSEQ multiplex PCR, and TCRdb kept only the in-frame ones, dropping some. The sample consists of a few million clones, 80% to 95% of them appearing once. Naive CD8 isolation took CD45RO-negative cells positively selected for CCR7 and excluded terminally differentiated effector memory CD45RA+ cells. Specimen: naive CD8+ T cells from PBMCs. The receptors come from a man aged 18 to 29 in good health. Some clones in this sample may be carry-over from other donors' samples.

This sequence joins TRBV15 and TRBJ2-2; TRBD1 is a possible D gene (5 bases). Germline V CDR1 and CDR2: LNHNV, YYDKDF (reference sequence). Deletions cut 0 bases from V and 0 bases from J, with 17 bases between. CDR3 length: 19 amino acids. The CDR3 loop reads CATSRDLASLQANTGELFF. The CDR3 coding sequence is TGTGCCACCAGCAGAGATTTGGCTTCTTTACAGGCGAACACCGGGGAGCTGTTTTTT.

On this clone: At the DNA level, this CDR3 is encoded by other sequences in the same sample as well. This chain links TRBV30 with TRBJ1-1, with D unresolved. Germline CDR1 reads GTSNPN; CDR2 reads SVGIG (reference sequence). The CDR3 runs to 12 residues. V was shortened by 0 bases and J by 0 bases, with 2 bases between the two germline ends. CDR3 sequence: CAWSVLNTEAFF. CDR3 sequence (DNA): TGTGCCTGGAGTGTTTTGAACACTGAAGCTTTCTTT.

The chain is built from TRBV25-1 and TRBJ1-2; D uncertain. This CDR3 comprises 13 residues. Trimming removed 2 bases from V and 9 bases from J, with 13 bases in between. Germline V gene sequence: CDR1 MGHDK, CDR2 SYGVNS. CDR3 loop: CASSEAGRLSYTF. CDR3 in DNA: TGTGCCAGCAGTGAAGCTGGGCGTTTGAGCTACACCTTC.

The chain uses TRBV11-3 and TRBJ2-1, with 8 bases identical to TRBD2. J gave up 6 bases and V 0 bases, and 10 bases lay outside the gene matches. The CDR3 covers 17 residues. Germline CDR1 is SGHNT and CDR2 is YENEEA. CDR3 region: CASSLDGYSGMPNEQFF. DNA of the CDR3: TGTGCCAGCAGCTTAGATGGCTATAGCGGGATGCCCAATGAGCAGTTCTTC.